This T cell receptor beta chain was recorded in a study of blood T cell repertoires in COVID-19. At the level of the study: The study drew acute and convalescent COVID-19 samples from the United States, Italy and Spain. PBMCs, B-cell-depleted T cells, or T cells were the source of the cDNA or gDNA that made up the material.

Per the germline V gene, CDR1 is SEHNR and CDR2 is FQNEAQ (reference sequence). The J segment lost 5 bases and the V segment lost 3 bases, leaving 6 bases of the junction unmatched. There are 16 residues in the CDR3. Per the original data handling: Reference gene primer amplification yielded estimated nucleated cell counts. The method was immunoSEQ multiplex PCR; TCRdb's version includes in-frame clones alone and lacks a portion of them. Clonal size and the V and J genes are those of that table, whereas D and trimming came from the DNA. The repertoire holds around 100,000 clones, with roughly 79% as singletons.

Input material: peripheral blood. The rearrangement links TRBV7-9 to TRBJ1-5; 11 bases match TRBD1. This TCR came from a man between 65 and 85 years old with active or convalescent COVID-19. The CDR3 nucleotides read TGTGCCAGCAGCTTTGGGTTGGGACAGGGGGATCAGCCCCAGCATTTT. Its protein product is CASSFGLGQGDQPQHF.